What follows are 21 T cell receptor beta chains derived from one specimen sequenced in a study of metastatic and nonmetastatic thyroid tumors. Thyroid surgery had not been preceded by any treatment in any patient. TCRdb reanalyzed the PCR reads with MiXCR. This table has under 55,000 clones, roughly a sixth appearing once. Input material: blood. These receptors originate from a female donor with papillary thyroid cancer or a benign thyroid nodule (not recorded which). Some clones in this sample may be carry-over from other donors' samples.

The genes are TRBV5-1 and TRBJ2-7, with 14 nucleotides matching TRBD2. With 4 bases clipped from V and 5 bases from J, the junction kept 5 bases outside the gene matches. Germline-derived CDR1 and CDR2 are SGHRS and YFSETQ. The CDR3 consists of 15 residues. The CDR3: CASSGGLAGAHEQYF. The CDR3 region has the DNA TGCGCCAGCAGCGGGGGACTAGCGGGAGCCCACGAGCAGTACTTC.

This clone was seen many times. The chain employs TRBV2 and TRBJ1-4; D call uncertain. The germline V gene has CDR1 SNHLY and CDR2 FYNNEI. Trimming took off 4 bases at V and 0 bases at J, with 12 bases between the two ends. The CDR3 runs to 16 residues. CDR3 protein: CASSGVGVSTNEKLFF. The CDR3, as DNA: TGTGCCAGCAGTGGAGTCGGGGTTTCAACTAATGAAAAACTGTTTTTT.

This clone is medium-sized (0.01 to 0.1%). The chain carries TRBV6-1 and TRBJ1-1; possibly TRBD1 for D (5 bases). This CDR3 is built from 13 residues. CDR1 is MNHNS, CDR2 SASEGT, per germline. The V end lost 2 bases, the J end lost 5 bases, and 9 bases lay between the germline ends. The DNA for the CDR3 is TGTGCCAGCAGTGAAAGGGGTCGGACTGAAGCTTTCTTT. Translation gives CASSERGRTEAFF.

Comments on this clone: A much larger clone is a single base away; this may be a read error. The V call is TRBV5-6, the J call TRBJ2-4; maybe TRBD1 (6 bases). The CDR3 consists of 11 residues. The V end lost 4 bases, the J end lost 8 bases, and 7 bases lay between the germline ends. Germline lookup yields CDR1 SGHDT and CDR2 YYEEEE. CDR3 coding DNA: TGTGCCAGCAGCAAGGGGGACATTCAGTACTTC. It is translated as CASSKGDIQYF.

The chain recombines TRBV25-1 with TRBJ2-7; TRBD2 matches 10 bases. The germline CDR1 and CDR2 sequences are MGHDK and SYGVNS. V was clipped by 6 bases and J by 4 bases; unmatched bases: 6. The CDR3 is 14 residues long. CDR3 nucleotide sequence: TGTGCCAGCAGCCGCAGCGGGGGGGGATACGAGCAGTACTTC. As protein: CASSRSGGGYEQYF.

This clone was counted many times. This chain connects TRBV6-1 to TRBJ2-2; 7 nucleotides line up with TRBD2. This CDR3 is built from 14 residues. CDR1 and CDR2 (germline): MNHNS, SASEGT. V was pared by 6 bases and J by 2 bases, with 3 bases of the junction left unmatched. This CDR3 reads CASRLAANTGELFF. As DNA, the CDR3 is TGTGCCAGCAGGCTAGCGGCTAACACCGGGGAGCTGTTTTTT.

This clone was counted ten times or more. The genes are TRBV18 and TRBJ1-1; unclear D gene. Looked up from germline, CDR1 is KGHSH and CDR2 is LQKENI. Trimming stripped 0 bases from V and 0 bases from J, with 5 bases between. This CDR3 region has 14 residues. In DNA form, the CDR3 reads TGTGCCAGCTCACCACCGACCGTGAACACTGAAGCTTTCTTT. Encoded protein: CASSPPTVNTEAFF.

The CDR3 region is CASRKVFGTDRGVETQYF. The CDR3 DNA follows: TGTGCCAGCAGGAAGGTCTTCGGCACTGACAGGGGGGTAGAGACCCAGTACTTC. The chain employs TRBV12-3 or TRBV12-4 and TRBJ2-5, with 9 bases fitting TRBD1. This CDR3 contains 18 residues. Germline trimming cut 6 bases from V and 4 bases from J; bases unmatched to any gene: 18.

This clone has ten or more counts. The chain links TRBV6-2 or TRBV6-3 to TRBJ2-1; D call uncertain. V was pared by 4 bases and J by 6 bases, with 25 bases between. The CDR3 spans 18 residues. CDR1 and CDR2 (germline): MNHEY, SVGEGT. The CDR3 bases are TGTGCCAGCAGTTCTATCCCCCGGCAAAAAGGCAGCTCCAATGAGCAGTTCTTC. It is translated as CASSSIPRQKGSSNEQFF.

The rearrangement uses TRBV28 and TRBJ2-1; TRBD2 is a possible D gene (6 bases). Trimming left V 6 bases short and J 4 bases short, with 19 bases between. The CDR3 covers 16 residues. Germline CDR1 MDHEN, CDR2 SYDVKM. This CDR3 is CASSNQLLRGYNEQFF. CDR3 sequence (DNA): TGTGCCAGCAGCAACCAACTGCTTCGGGGGTACAATGAGCAGTTCTTC.

This clone has a count of ten or more. The V and J genes are TRBV20-1 and TRBJ2-5; no clear D gene. Germline V gives CDR1 DFQATT, CDR2 SNEGSKA (reference sequence). V lost 1 base to trimming and J lost 4 bases, with 10 bases between them. The CDR3 is 13 residues long. The CDR3 DNA is TGCAGTGCTAGAGTATGGGTAGCAGAGACCCAGTACTTC. The encoded protein is CSARVWVAETQYF.

A note on this clone: One end of the junction is discordant with germline, which a read error may explain. The chain combines TRBV29-1 with TRBJ1-2; D gene ambiguous. Germline CDR1 SQVTM, CDR2 ANQGSEA. This CDR3 region has 10 residues. The CDR3 sequence: CSAETGVYTF. The CDR3 nucleotides are TGCAGCGCTGAAACTGGAGTCTACACCTTC.

This clone was recorded a few times. The chain has TRBV6-4 and TRBJ2-2; D gene ambiguous. Germline V gene data show CDR1 as MRHNA and CDR2 as SNTAGT. CDR3 length equals 14 residues. Trimming left V 5 bases short and J 8 bases short, with 15 bases between. In DNA form, the CDR3 reads TGTGCCAGCAGTCGGACGGGCGAAACAGGGGAGCTGTTTTTT. Translating gives CASSRTGETGELFF.

Ten or more counts support this clone. The V gene is TRBV7-8, the J gene TRBJ2-1; the D gene is possibly TRBD1 (6 bases). Germline V gene lookup returns CDR1 SGHVS and CDR2 FQNEAQ. The V end was cut by 5 bases, the J end by 6 bases, with 14 bases between. The CDR3 length is 14 residues. The DNA of the CDR3 is TGTGCCAGCAGCCCGGACCGGACAGTCAATGAGCAGTTCTTC. It translates to CASSPDRTVNEQFF.

This clone was seen ten or more times. This chain links TRBV12-3 or TRBV12-4 with TRBJ2-4; 8 bases match TRBD2. Unmatched junction bases numbered 4, after V lost 5 bases and J lost 4 bases. There are 14 residues in the CDR3. The CDR3 nucleotides read TGTGCCAGCAGTGGCCGGGAGGGTAAAAACATTCAGTACTTC. Protein: CASSGREGKNIQYF.

This clone was recorded many times. The chain links TRBV28 to TRBJ2-5, with TRBD1 identical over 9 bases. The CDR3 extends over 15 amino acids. With 5 bases clipped from V and 5 bases from J, the junction kept 9 bases outside the gene matches. CDR1 and CDR2 (germline): MDHEN, SYDVKM. The CDR3 region is CASSDPGQGWETQYF. The CDR3 coding sequence is TGTGCCAGCAGTGACCCGGGACAGGGTTGGGAGACCCAGTACTTC.

This clone occurred once. The V and J genes are TRBV7-6 and TRBJ1-1; 8 bases line up with TRBD1. Germline CDR1 SGHVS, CDR2 FNYEAQ. With V trimmed by 5 bases and J by 4 bases, 6 bases remained unmatched. The CDR3 sequence is 14 residues long. The CDR3 nucleotides are TGTGCCAGCAGCCCAGGGGGCAGGGCCACTGAAGCTTTCTTT. It translates to CASSPGGRATEAFF.

Regarding this clone: A read error is possible here, since a much larger clone lies one base away. The chain carries TRBV29-1 and TRBJ2-7, with D possibly matching TRBD1 (6 bases). Germline values: CDR1 SQVTM, CDR2 ANQGSEA. The CDR3 consists of 14 residues. The germline V and J ends were trimmed by 6 bases and 2 bases, with 17 bases remaining between them. Here the CDR3 reads CSVRQRGGTYEQYF. CDR3 in DNA: TGCAGCGTCCGCCAGAGAGGGGGTACCTACGAGCAGTACTTC.

The gene calls are TRBV11-1 and TRBJ2-1; the match to TRBD2 covers 10 bases. This CDR3 has 17 amino acids. The trim removed 5 bases at V and 8 bases at J, leaving 15 bases unmatched. From germline, CDR1 is SGHAT and CDR2 FQDESV (reference sequence). As DNA, the CDR3 is TGTGCCAGCAGCACACCTCGCGGACTAGCGGCCTTGGATGAGCAGTTCTTC. It is translated as CASSTPRGLAALDEQFF.

This clone came up a few times. The same CDR3 also results from other DNA sequences found in this sample. The chain links TRBV20-1 to TRBJ2-7; TRBD2 agrees at 10 bases. Germline values: CDR1 DFQATT, CDR2 SNEGSKA (reference sequence). The CDR3 length is 15 residues. V was pared by 6 bases and J by 4 bases, with 12 bases of the junction left unmatched. As DNA, the CDR3 is TGCAGTGCACCCCTCATAGCGGGAGGATCATACGAGCAGTACTTC. It yields the protein CSAPLIAGGSYEQYF.

This clone appeared a few times. V and J are TRBV28 and TRBJ2-7, with no clear D. The CDR3 runs to 12 residues. Germline V gives CDR1 MDHEN, CDR2 SYDVKM. V was clipped by 3 bases and J by 7 bases, with 10 bases between them. CDR3: CASSFGRVEQYF. The CDR3, as DNA: TGTGCCAGCAGTTTCGGTAGAGTTGAGCAGTACTTC.